Listed here are 27 T cell receptor beta chains from one sample, sequenced in a study of blood T cell repertoires in COVID-19. The table came from immunoSEQ multiplex PCR; TCRdb's copy has only in-frame clones and leaves some out. The sample has approximately 120,000 clones; approximately 81% are singletons. Specimen: peripheral blood. The source of these receptors is a man older than 75 with COVID-19, enrolled during active disease.

J is TRBJ2-5 and V is TRBV7-3; 9 bases agree with TRBD1. Trimming cost V 5 bases and J 2 bases; bases outside gene matches: 3. Per the germline V gene, CDR1 is SGHTA and CDR2 is FQGTGA. This CDR3 spans 14 amino acids. CDR3 in DNA: TGTGCCAGCAGCACGACAGGGGGACAAGAGACCCAGTACTTC. Residues: CASSTTGGQETQYF.

V is TRBV28 and J is TRBJ1-5, with 7 bases fitting TRBD1. The CDR3 is 13 amino acids. From germline, CDR1 is MDHEN and CDR2 SYDVKM. V was pared by 6 bases and J by 4 bases, with 3 bases of the junction left unmatched. The CDR3 DNA follows: TGTGCCAGCAGGGTGACAGGGAATCAGCCCCAGCATTTT. This codes for CASRVTGNQPQHF.

The chain employs TRBV28 and TRBJ1-3, with a tentative D call TRBD1 (6 bases). The CDR3 sequence is 13 residues long. Germline CDR1 and CDR2: MDHEN and SYDVKM. Between the trimmed V and J ends, which lost 11 bases and 0 bases, there was a span of 11 bases. The CDR3 spells CASGEISGNTIYF. The CDR3 DNA is TGTGCCTCAGGGGAGATCTCTGGAAACACCATATATTTT.

The rearrangement links TRBV25-1 to TRBJ2-5; maybe TRBD1 (7 bases). Trimming removed 1 base at V and 0 bases at J, with 12 bases between. The germline V gene encodes CDR1 MGHDK and CDR2 SYGVNS. The CDR3 extends over 16 amino acids. Here the CDR3 reads CASSESPGGYQETQYF. The CDR3 nucleotides read TGTGCCAGCAGTGAATCCCCAGGGGGGTACCAAGAGACCCAGTACTTC.

The J gene is TRBJ1-6, the V gene TRBV27; 10 bases map to TRBD1. This CDR3 is built from 16 residues. Germline CDR1 and CDR2: MNHEY and SMNVEV (reference sequence). V gave up 7 bases and J gave up 9 bases; unmatched junction bases: 12. CDR3 DNA: TGTGCCAGCACCGGGTCGCCCGACAGGGGGCGTTCACCCCTCCACTTT. Encoded protein: CASTGSPDRGRSPLHF.

This sequence joins TRBV3-1 (or the pseudogene TRBV3-2) and TRBJ1-1; maybe TRBD1 (5 bases). V shed 2 bases and J shed 3 bases, with 10 bases lying between them. Per germline, CDR1 LGHDT and CDR2 YNNKEL (reference sequence). The CDR3 sequence is 14 residues long. The CDR3 bases are TGTGCCAGCAGCCAACCGGGGGACGACACTGAAGCTTTCTTT. It encodes CASSQPGDDTEAFF.

This clone occurred a few times. The CDR3 DNA reads as TGTGCCAGCAGAAACGGACAGGGACAGACCCAGTACTTC. Translated, it gives CASRNGQGQTQYF. J is TRBJ2-5 and V is TRBV6-5; 8 nucleotides agree with TRBD1. CDR3 length: 13 residues. J lost 6 bases, V lost 6 bases, and 6 bases had no gene match. CDR1 and CDR2 (germline): MNHEY, SVGAGI.

With regard to this clone: It is unclear where the CDR3 begins or ends on the DNA, so no DNA is shown, and the CDR3 is as TCRdb lists it. This rearrangement joins TRBV21-1 to TRBJ2-7; the tabulated D call, TRBD1, remains unverified against the DNA. TRBV21-1 is recorded as a pseudogene. A total of 18 residues make up the CDR3, ends included. CDR3 residues: CASSLNISFGTGALWQYF.

A single count supports this clone. The V call is TRBV28, the J call TRBJ2-3; the D gene is possibly TRBD2 (6 bases). Trimming removed 3 bases from V and 4 bases from J, with 11 bases in between. Per germline, CDR1 MDHEN and CDR2 SYDVKM. This CDR3 comprises 14 residues. In DNA form, the CDR3 reads TGTGCCAGCAGTTTGCCCTCGGGGGCAGATACGCAGTATTTT. The encoded protein is CASSLPSGADTQYF.

The chain has TRBV7-9 and TRBJ2-2, with 7 bases matching TRBD1. In germline, CDR1 is SEHNR, CDR2 FQNEAQ (reference sequence). V was clipped by 5 bases and J by 3 bases; unmatched bases: 6. The CDR3 runs to 15 residues. The CDR3 spells CASSTGTEDTGELFF. Here the CDR3 DNA reads TGTGCCAGCAGCACTGGGACAGAGGACACCGGGGAGCTGTTTTTT. The full variable domain, in which reference TRBV7-9 and TRBJ2-2 provide the parts outside the CDR3, is DTGVSQNPRHKITKRGQNVTFRCDPISEHNRLYWYRQTLGQGPEFLTYFQNEAQLEKSRLLSDRFSAERPKGSFSTLEIQRTEQGDSAMYLCASSTGTEDTGELFFGEGSRLTVL.

In regard to this clone: An end of the junction does not agree with germline; a read error may underlie this. This rearrangement joins TRBV19 to TRBJ1-5; TRBD1 aligns across 7 bases. CDR1 is LNHDA and CDR2 is SQIVND in the germline V gene (reference sequence). CDR3 length: 12 residues. The CDR3 sequence: CASRGGAEPQHF. DNA of the CDR3: TGTGCCAGTCGAGGGGGCGCGGAGCCCCAACATTTT.

The rearrangement joins TRBV5-1 to TRBJ1-4; the match to TRBD1 covers 8 bases. The CDR3 runs to 15 residues. From germline, CDR1 is SGHRS and CDR2 YFSETQ. Trimming removed 4 bases from V and 6 bases from J; junction bases left unmatched: 8. The chain's CDR3 is CASSPWTGPYEKLFF. The CDR3 region has the DNA TGCGCCAGCAGCCCTTGGACAGGGCCTTATGAAAAACTGTTTTTT.

The J gene is TRBJ1-1, the V gene TRBV6-2 or TRBV6-3; a weak D match, TRBD1 (6 bases). The CDR3 totals 15 residues. Germline CDR1 is MNHEY and CDR2 is SVGEGT. The V gene lost 4 bases and the J gene lost 4 bases, with 16 bases spanning the gap. The CDR3 here is CASSFRQALGTEAFF. The CDR3 bases are TGTGCCAGCAGTTTTAGACAGGCTCTGGGCACTGAAGCTTTCTTT.

The J gene is TRBJ2-5, the V gene TRBV6-5; tentatively, D is TRBD2 (6 bases). V was cut by 5 bases and J by 1 base, with 11 bases left in between. Germline lookup yields CDR1 MNHEY and CDR2 SVGAGI. The CDR3 is made up of 14 amino acids. Here the CDR3 DNA reads TGTGCCAGCAGTAGGCGGGATCCCCAAGAGACCCAGTACTTC. The encoded protein is CASSRRDPQETQYF.

The chain carries TRBV15 and TRBJ1-3; the D is unclear. The CDR3 loop spans 12 amino acids. Trimming removed 3 bases at V and 6 bases at J, with 6 bases between. The germline V gene has CDR1 LNHNV and CDR2 YYDKDF (reference sequence). CDR3 nucleotide sequence: TGTGCCACCAGCAGGCGGGAAAACACCATATATTTT. Translating it yields CATSRRENTIYF.

The V and J genes are TRBV7-9 and TRBJ2-1; 9 bases line up with TRBD2. Germline CDR1 reads SEHNR; CDR2 reads FQNEAQ (reference sequence). J gave up 6 bases and V 1 base, and 1 base lay outside the gene matches. The CDR3 is 14 amino acids. CDR3 DNA: TGTGCCAGCAGCTTAGAAGCGGGAGGCAATGAGCAGTTCTTC. Amino acids: CASSLEAGGNEQFF.

The chain recombines TRBV7-2 with TRBJ2-1, with 14 bases identical to TRBD2. Trimming removed 0 bases from V and 7 bases from J; junction bases left unmatched: 8. Germline values: CDR1 SGHTA, CDR2 FQGNSA. The CDR3 contains 18 residues. The CDR3 is CASSLARTGLAGVNEQFF. The CDR3 coding sequence is TGTGCCAGCAGCTTAGCCCGGACGGGACTAGCGGGGGTAAATGAGCAGTTCTTC.

The chain employs TRBV21-1 and TRBJ2-2; the tabulated D call, TRBD1, remains unverified against the DNA. TRBV21-1 is termed a pseudogene. This CDR3 contains 23 residues. CDR3 loop: CASSHWVGPARKTGRVGTGELFF. CDR3 in DNA: TGTGCCAGCAGCCATTGGGTGGGGCCCGCCCGAAAGACAGGTCGAGTGGGCACCGGGGAGCTGTTTTTT.

This clone was detected many times. The chain employs TRBV19 and TRBJ2-7; TRBD2 matches at 7 bases. The J segment lost 5 bases and the V segment lost 3 bases, leaving 7 bases of the junction unmatched. Germline V gene data show CDR1 as LNHDA and CDR2 as SQIVND (reference sequence). The CDR3 length is 14 residues. The chain's CDR3 is CASSIRGGWNEQYF. The CDR3 bases are TGTGCCAGTAGTATCCGGGGAGGGTGGAACGAGCAGTACTTC.

The J gene is TRBJ1-6, the V gene TRBV3-1 (or the pseudogene TRBV3-2); TRBD1 agrees at 7 bases. This CDR3 is 13 amino acids long. Germline CDR1 LGHDT, CDR2 YNNKEL (reference sequence). The V gene end was trimmed by 6 bases and the J gene end by 8 bases; junction bases not matched to a gene: 4. The DNA for the CDR3 is TGTGCCAGCAGTCGGGACAGCGATTCACCCCTCCACTTT. This encodes CASSRDSDSPLHF.

This chain connects TRBV28 to TRBJ2-7; 10 bases map to TRBD2. The V gene end was trimmed by 10 bases and the J gene end by 0 bases; junction bases not matched to a gene: 9. CDR1 MDHEN and CDR2 SYDVKM come from the germline V gene. This CDR3 has 15 amino acids. CDR3 sequence: CATRVAGGGSYEQYF. As DNA, the CDR3 is TGTGCCACCAGGGTAGCGGGAGGAGGCTCCTACGAGCAGTACTTC.

The V gene is TRBV9, the J gene TRBJ2-1; TRBD2 might be the D (5 bases). CDR3 length: 16 residues. V was shortened by 3 bases and J by 5 bases, with 18 bases between the two germline ends. Germline lookup yields CDR1 SGDLS and CDR2 YYNGEE. The CDR3 region is CASSASMSEGDNEQFF. CDR3 DNA sequence: TGTGCCAGCAGCGCATCGATGAGTGAGGGAGACAATGAGCAGTTCTTC. The whole variable domain, remainder taken from reference TRBV9 and TRBJ2-1, is DSGVTQTPKHLITATGQRVTLRCSPRSGDLSVYWYQQSLDQGLQFLIQYYNGEERAKGNILERFSAQQFPDLHSELNLSSLELGDSALYFCASSASMSEGDNEQFFGPGTRLTVL.

V usage is TRBV5-1 and J usage is TRBJ1-5, with TRBD1 identical over 8 bases. The CDR3 is 14 residues long. Trimming removed 3 bases from V and 4 bases from J; junction bases left unmatched: 3. Germline CDR1 SGHRS, CDR2 YFSETQ. Here the CDR3 reads CASSSGTGNQPQHF. CDR3 DNA: TGCGCCAGCAGCTCCGGGACAGGTAATCAGCCCCAGCATTTT.

The rearrangement links TRBV9 to TRBJ2-7, with 8 bases matching TRBD2. Germline V lookup: CDR1 SGDLS, CDR2 YYNGEE. V shed 4 bases, J shed 3 bases, and the junction held 21 bases outside the gene matches. CDR3 length equals 19 residues. CDR3 bases: TGTGCCAGCAGCCCAATAGGAGGGTGGCGGGAGGACAAACTCTACGAGCAGTACTTC. This codes for CASSPIGGWREDKLYEQYF.

There are a few counts of this clone. The chain has TRBV6-5 and TRBJ1-5; D ambiguous. V gave up 6 bases and J gave up 0 bases, with 12 bases separating them. Per the germline V gene, CDR1 is MNHEY and CDR2 is SVGAGI. The CDR3 is made up of 15 amino acids. Here the CDR3 DNA reads TGTGCCAGCAGATTGGACGGGAATAGCAATCAGCCCCAGCATTTT. This codes for CASRLDGNSNQPQHF.

The chain uses TRBV7-3 and TRBJ2-2; 7 bases align to TRBD2. With 8 bases clipped from V and 0 bases from J, the junction kept 9 bases outside the gene matches. CDR3 length: 16 residues. The germline V gene has CDR1 SGHTA and CDR2 FQGTGA. CDR3 bases: TGTGCCAGCGCGCCGGGAGGACTCGCGAACACCGGGGAGCTGTTTTTT. Its protein product is CASAPGGLANTGELFF.

Note on this clone: One end of the junction varies from germline; a read error may be responsible. V and J are TRBV18 and TRBJ2-2; perhaps TRBD2 as D (6 bases). This CDR3 has 17 residues. Germline CDR1 is KGHSH and CDR2 is LQKENI. CDR3 sequence reads: CASSQGGGLANTGELFF. The CDR3 DNA reads as TGTGCCAGCTCACAGGGAGGCGGACTCGCGAACACCGGGGAGTTGTTTTTT. The full variable domain, with the rest looked up from reference TRBV18 and TRBJ2-2, is NAGVMQNPRHLVRRRGQEARLRCSPMKGHSHVYWYRQLPEEGLKFMVYLQKENIIDESGMPKERFSAEFPKEGPSILRIQQVVRGDSAAYFCASSQGGGLANTGELFFGEGSRLTVL.